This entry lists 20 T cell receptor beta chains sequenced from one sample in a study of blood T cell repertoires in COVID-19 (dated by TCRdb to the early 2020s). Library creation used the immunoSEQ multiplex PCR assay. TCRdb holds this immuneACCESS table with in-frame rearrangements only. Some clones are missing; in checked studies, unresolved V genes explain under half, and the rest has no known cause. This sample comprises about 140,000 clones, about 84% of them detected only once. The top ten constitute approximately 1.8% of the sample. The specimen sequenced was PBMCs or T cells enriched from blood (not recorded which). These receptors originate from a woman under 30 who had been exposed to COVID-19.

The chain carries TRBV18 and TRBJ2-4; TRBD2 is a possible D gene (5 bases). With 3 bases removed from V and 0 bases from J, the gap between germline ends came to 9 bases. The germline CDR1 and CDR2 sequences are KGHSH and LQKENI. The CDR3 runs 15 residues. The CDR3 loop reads CASSPPGLAKNIQYF. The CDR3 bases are TGTGCCAGCTCACCTCCGGGGTTAGCCAAAAACATTCAGTACTTC. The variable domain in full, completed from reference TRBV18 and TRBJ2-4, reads NAGVMQNPRHLVRRRGQEARLRCSPMKGHSHVYWYRQLPEEGLKFMVYLQKENIIDESGMPKERFSAEFPKEGPSILRIQQVVRGDSAAYFCASSPPGLAKNIQYFGAGTRLSVL.

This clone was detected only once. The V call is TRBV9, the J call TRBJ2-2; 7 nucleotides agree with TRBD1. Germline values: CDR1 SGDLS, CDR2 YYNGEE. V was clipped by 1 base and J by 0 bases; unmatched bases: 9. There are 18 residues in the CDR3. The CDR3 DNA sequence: TGTGCCAGCAGCGTAAAAAGGGGACAGACCGCGAACACCGGGGAGCTGTTTTTT. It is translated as CASSVKRGQTANTGELFF. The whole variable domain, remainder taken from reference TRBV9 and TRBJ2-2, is DSGVTQTPKHLITATGQRVTLRCSPRSGDLSVYWYQQSLDQGLQFLIQYYNGEERAKGNILERFSAQQFPDLHSELNLSSLELGDSALYFCASSVKRGQTANTGELFFGEGSRLTVL.

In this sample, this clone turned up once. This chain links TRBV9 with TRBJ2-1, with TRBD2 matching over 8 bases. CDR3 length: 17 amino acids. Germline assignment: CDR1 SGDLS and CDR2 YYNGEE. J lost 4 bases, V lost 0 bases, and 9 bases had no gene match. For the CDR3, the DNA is TGTGCCAGCAGCGTAGGGGCTAGCGGGTTGGATTACAATGAGCAGTTCTTC. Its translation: CASSVGASGLDYNEQFF.

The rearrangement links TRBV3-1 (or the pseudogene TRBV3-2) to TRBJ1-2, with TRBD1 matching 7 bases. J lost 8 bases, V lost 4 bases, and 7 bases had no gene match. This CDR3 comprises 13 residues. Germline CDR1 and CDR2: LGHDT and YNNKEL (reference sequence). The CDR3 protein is CASSPRGLEGYTF. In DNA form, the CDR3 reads TGTGCCAGCAGCCCGAGGGGGCTTGAAGGCTACACCTTC.

The CDR3 bases are TGTGCCAGCAGCTTGGAGTGGGGGGGAAACAGGGCAAGATCCTATGGCTACACCTTC. It codes for CASSLEWGGNRARSYGYTF. The V call is TRBV5-8, the J call TRBJ1-2, with D maybe TRBD1 (6 bases). The V gene's germline CDR1 is SGHTS and CDR2 YDEGEE. V was cut by 0 bases and J by 4 bases, with 25 bases left in between. The CDR3 spans 19 residues. The whole variable domain, filled in from reference TRBV5-8 and TRBJ1-2, reads EAGVTQSPTHLIKTRGQQATLRCSPISGHTSVYWYQQALGLGLQFLLWYDEGEERNRGNFPPRFSGRQFPNYSSELNVNALELEDSALYLCASSLEWGGNRARSYGYTFGSGTRLTVV.

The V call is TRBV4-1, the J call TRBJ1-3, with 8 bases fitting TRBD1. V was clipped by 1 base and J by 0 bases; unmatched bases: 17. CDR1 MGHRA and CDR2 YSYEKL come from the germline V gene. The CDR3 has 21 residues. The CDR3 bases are TGCGCCAGCAGCCAAGTAATCTTAGGACAGGGATTTTTACGCTCTGGAAACACCATATATTTT. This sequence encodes CASSQVILGQGFLRSGNTIYF.

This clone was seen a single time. In DNA, the CDR3 is TGTGCCAGCAGCTACTTTGGACAGGGGGCTTACGAGCAGTACTTC. This translates into CASSYFGQGAYEQYF. The chain is built from TRBV28 and TRBJ2-7; the match to TRBD1 covers 11 bases. The CDR3 loop spans 15 amino acids. The trim removed 6 bases at V and 4 bases at J, leaving 8 bases unmatched. CDR1 is MDHEN, CDR2 SYDVKM, per germline.

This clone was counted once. CDR3 in amino acids: CASSLSSGGDQPQHF. The CDR3 DNA follows: TGCGCCAGCAGCTTGTCTTCAGGGGGCGATCAGCCCCAGCATTTT. J is TRBJ1-5 and V is TRBV5-1, with TRBD1 matching 8 bases. Germline CDR1 is SGHRS and CDR2 is YFSETQ. CDR3 size: 15 residues. V was pared by 1 base and J by 5 bases, with 5 bases of the junction left unmatched. Variable domain in full (rest from reference TRBV5-1 and TRBJ1-5): KAGVTQTPRYLIKTRGQQVTLSCSPISGHRSVSWYQQTPGQGLQFLFEYFSETQRNKGNFPGRFSGRQFSNSRSEMNVSTLELGDSALYLCASSLSSGGDQPQHFGDGTRLSIL.

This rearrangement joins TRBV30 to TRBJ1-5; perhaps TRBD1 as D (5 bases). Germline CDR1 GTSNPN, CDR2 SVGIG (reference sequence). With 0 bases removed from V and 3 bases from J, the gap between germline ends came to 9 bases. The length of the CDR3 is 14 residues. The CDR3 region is CAWSVGGFNQPQHF. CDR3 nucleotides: TGTGCCTGGAGTGTCGGGGGATTCAATCAGCCCCAGCATTTT. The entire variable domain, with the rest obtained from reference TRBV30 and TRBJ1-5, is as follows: SQTIHQWPATLVQPVGSPLSLECTVEGTSNPNLYWYRQAAGRGLQLLFYSVGIGQISSEVPQNLSASRPQDRQFILSSKKLLLSDSGFYLCAWSVGGFNQPQHFGDGTRLSIL.

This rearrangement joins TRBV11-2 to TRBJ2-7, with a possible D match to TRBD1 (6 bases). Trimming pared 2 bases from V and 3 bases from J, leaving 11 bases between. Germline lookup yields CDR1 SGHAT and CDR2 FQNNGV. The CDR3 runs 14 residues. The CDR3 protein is CASSLPGHLYEQYF. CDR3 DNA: TGTGCCAGCAGCTTACCGGGACACCTCTACGAGCAGTACTTC. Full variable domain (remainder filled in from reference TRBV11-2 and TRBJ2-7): EAGVAQSPRYKIIEKRQSVAFWCNPISGHATLYWYQQILGQGPKLLIQFQNNGVVDDSQLPKDRFSAERLKGVDSTLKIQPAKLEDSAVYLCASSLPGHLYEQYFGPGTRLTVT.

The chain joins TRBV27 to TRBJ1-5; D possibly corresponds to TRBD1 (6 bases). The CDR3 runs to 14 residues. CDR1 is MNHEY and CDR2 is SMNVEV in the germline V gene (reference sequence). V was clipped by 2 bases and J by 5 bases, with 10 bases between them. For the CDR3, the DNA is TGTGCCAGCAGTTTAACACAGGGACATCAGCCCCAGCATTTT. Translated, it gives CASSLTQGHQPQHF.

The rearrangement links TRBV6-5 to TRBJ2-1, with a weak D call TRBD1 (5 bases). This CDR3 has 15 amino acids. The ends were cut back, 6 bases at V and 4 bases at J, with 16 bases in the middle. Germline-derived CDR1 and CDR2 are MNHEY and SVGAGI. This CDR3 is CASRRTDNFYNEQFF. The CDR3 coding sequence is TGTGCCAGCAGGCGGACGGACAATTTTTACAATGAGCAGTTCTTC.

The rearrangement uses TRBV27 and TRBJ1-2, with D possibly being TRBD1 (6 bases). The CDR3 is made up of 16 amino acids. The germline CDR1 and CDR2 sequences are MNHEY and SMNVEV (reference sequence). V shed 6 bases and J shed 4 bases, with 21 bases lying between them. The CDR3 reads CASSIVPLPRGYGYTF. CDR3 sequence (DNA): TGTGCCAGCAGCATCGTGCCTCTCCCCAGGGGCTATGGCTACACCTTC.

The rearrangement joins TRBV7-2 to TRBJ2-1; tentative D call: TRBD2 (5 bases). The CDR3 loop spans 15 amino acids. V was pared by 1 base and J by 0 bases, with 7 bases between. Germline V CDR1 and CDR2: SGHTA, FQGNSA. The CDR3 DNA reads TGTGCCAGCAGCTTAGTAGCGAGCTCCTACAATGAGCAGTTCTTC. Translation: CASSLVASSYNEQFF.

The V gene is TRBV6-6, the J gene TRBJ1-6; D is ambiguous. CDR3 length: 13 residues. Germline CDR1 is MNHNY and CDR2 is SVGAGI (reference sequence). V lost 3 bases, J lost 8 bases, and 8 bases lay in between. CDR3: CASSYRVDSPLHF. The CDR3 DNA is TGTGCCAGCAGTTATCGGGTGGATTCACCCCTCCACTTT.

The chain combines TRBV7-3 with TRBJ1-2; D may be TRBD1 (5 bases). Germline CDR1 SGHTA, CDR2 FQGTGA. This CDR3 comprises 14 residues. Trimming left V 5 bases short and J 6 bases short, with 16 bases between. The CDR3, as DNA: TGTGCCAGCAGCGTGGGACCTTCGGGGGATGGCTACACCTTC. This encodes CASSVGPSGDGYTF.

The CDR3 DNA follows: TGTGCCAGCAGCCTGGACAGGGGAAATTCACCCCTCCACTTT. This encodes CASSLDRGNSPLHF. This rearrangement joins TRBV4-2 to TRBJ1-6, with TRBD1 matching over 9 bases. From germline, CDR1 is LGHNA and CDR2 YNFKEQ. V lost 4 bases, J lost 7 bases, and 2 bases stayed unmatched. The CDR3 has 14 amino acids.

In DNA, the CDR3 is TGTGCCAGCAGCGTACCCCCCGGGATGCCCTACAATGAGCAGTTCTTC. Its translation: CASSVPPGMPYNEQFF. The chain couples TRBV9 to TRBJ2-1, with TRBD2 as a possible D gene (5 bases). Germline CDR1 reads SGDLS; CDR2 reads YYNGEE. V gave up 1 base and J gave up 2 bases, with 13 bases separating them. The CDR3 totals 16 residues. The entire variable domain, with the rest obtained from reference TRBV9 and TRBJ2-1, is as follows: DSGVTQTPKHLITATGQRVTLRCSPRSGDLSVYWYQQSLDQGLQFLIQYYNGEERAKGNILERFSAQQFPDLHSELNLSSLELGDSALYFCASSVPPGMPYNEQFFGPGTRLTVL.

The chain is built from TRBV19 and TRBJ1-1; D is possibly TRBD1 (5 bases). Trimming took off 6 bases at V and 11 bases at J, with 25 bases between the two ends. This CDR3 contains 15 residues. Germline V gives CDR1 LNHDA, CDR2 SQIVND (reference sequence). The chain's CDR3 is CASSLVGGVPFRAFF. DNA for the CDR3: TGTGCCAGTAGCCTTGTCGGAGGGGTACCCTTTAGGGCTTTCTTT.

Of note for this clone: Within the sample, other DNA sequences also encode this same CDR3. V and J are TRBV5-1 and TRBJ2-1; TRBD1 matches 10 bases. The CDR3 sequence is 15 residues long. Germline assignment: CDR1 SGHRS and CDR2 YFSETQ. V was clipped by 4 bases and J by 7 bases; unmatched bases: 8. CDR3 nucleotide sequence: TGCGCCAGCAGCCAGCCCGGACAGGGGGGGAATGAGCAGTTCTTC. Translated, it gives CASSQPGQGGNEQFF.